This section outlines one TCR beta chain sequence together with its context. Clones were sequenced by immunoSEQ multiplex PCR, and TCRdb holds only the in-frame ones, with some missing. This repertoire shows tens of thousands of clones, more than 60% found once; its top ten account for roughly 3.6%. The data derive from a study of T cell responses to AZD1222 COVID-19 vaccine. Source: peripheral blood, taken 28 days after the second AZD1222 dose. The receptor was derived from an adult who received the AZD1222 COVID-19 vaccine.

The CDR3 DNA follows: TGTGCCAGCAGCTTGGGTCAGGCCCACAATGAGCAGTTCTTC. Encoded protein: CASSLGQAHNEQFF. The chain combines TRBV5-5 with TRBJ2-1; D is unclear. The length of the CDR3 is 14 residues. V was clipped by 0 bases and J by 5 bases, with 9 bases between them. Germline V CDR1 and CDR2: SGHKS, YYEKEE (reference sequence).